This TCR beta chain was identified in a study of CD4 T cells in relation to SARS-CoV-2 and coronaviruses. As for the study in general: The HLA restriction of the shared crossreactive spike epitopes was mapped. Study results and limitations: Crossreactivity was assessed only for spike protein, not other viral proteins. In 55% to 75% of donors, memory CD4+ clonotypes crossrecognized SARS-CoV-2 and at least one common cold coronavirus spike.

In the case of this clone: No antigen is known for it.

Before the COVID-19 pandemic, during about 2010-2018, CD4+ T cells were taken from unexposed donors. Uncultured naive and memory CD4+ T cells supplied DNA for deep TCR-beta sequencing. The repertoire was sequenced with immunoSEQ multiplex PCR; TCRdb's copy has only in-frame clones and lacks some. The sample has 60,000 to 65,000 clones; approximately 94% are singletons. Germline CDR1 reads MDHEN; CDR2 reads SYDVKM. CDR3 size: 12 residues. Trimming stripped 1 base from V and 4 bases from J, with 5 bases between. V usage is TRBV28 and J usage is TRBJ2-7, with no clear D. The TCR comes from a human donor in good health. Material: naive CD4+ T cells from PBMCs. Subset: naive CD4+ T cells isolated by negative enrichment. CDR3 sequence: CASSLSTYEQYF. The CDR3, as DNA: TGTGCCAGCAGTTTATCTACATACGAGCAGTACTTC. Based on the CDR3 plus reference TRBV28 and TRBJ2-7, the full variable domain is DVKVTQSSRYLVKRTGEKVFLECVQDMDHENMFWYRQDPGLGLRLIYFSYDVKMKEKGDIPEGYSVSREKKERFSLILESASTNQTSMYLCASSLSTYEQYFGPGTRLTVT.